The count of the clone carrying this T cell receptor (beta chain) is one. The data were taken from a study of blood T cell repertoires in COVID-19. Study-level background: Spain, Italy and the United States supplied samples that represented acute and convalescent COVID-19.

How the authors handled the data: Reference gene primer amplification gave nucleated cell count estimates. Measured with immunoSEQ multiplex PCR; TCRdb has only the in-frame clones, and not every one. V, J and clone size were drawn from that table, and D and trimming were deduced from the DNA. This table holds about 59,000 clones, around 77% found once. Trimming stripped 4 bases from V and 8 bases from J, with 14 bases between. Germline V gene sequence: CDR1 LNHDA, CDR2 SQIVND (reference sequence). The CDR3 sequence is 13 residues long. The TCR was taken from a man in his 60s with acute or convalescent COVID-19. The chain employs TRBV19 and TRBJ1-1; perhaps TRBD1 as D (6 bases). Sequenced: peripheral blood. The CDR3 reads CASSSGGGKEAFF. The CDR3 bases are TGTGCCAGTAGTAGCGGGGGCGGGAAGGAAGCTTTCTTT.